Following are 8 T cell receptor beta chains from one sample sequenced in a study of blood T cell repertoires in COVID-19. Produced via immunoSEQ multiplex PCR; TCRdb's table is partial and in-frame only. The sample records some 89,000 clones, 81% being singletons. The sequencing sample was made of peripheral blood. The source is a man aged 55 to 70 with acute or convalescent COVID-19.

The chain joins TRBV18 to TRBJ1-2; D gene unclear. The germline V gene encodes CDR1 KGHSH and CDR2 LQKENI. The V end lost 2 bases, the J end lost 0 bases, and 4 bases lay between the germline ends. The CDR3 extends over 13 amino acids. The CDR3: CASSPESNYGYTF. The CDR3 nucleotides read TGTGCCAGCTCACCAGAGTCTAACTATGGCTACACCTTC.

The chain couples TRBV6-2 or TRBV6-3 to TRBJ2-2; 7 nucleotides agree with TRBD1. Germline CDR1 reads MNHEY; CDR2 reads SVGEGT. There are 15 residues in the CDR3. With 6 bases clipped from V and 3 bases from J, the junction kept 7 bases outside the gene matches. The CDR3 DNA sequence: TGTGCCAGCAGCCCGACAGGGAAAGACACCGGGGAGCTGTTTTTT. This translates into CASSPTGKDTGELFF.

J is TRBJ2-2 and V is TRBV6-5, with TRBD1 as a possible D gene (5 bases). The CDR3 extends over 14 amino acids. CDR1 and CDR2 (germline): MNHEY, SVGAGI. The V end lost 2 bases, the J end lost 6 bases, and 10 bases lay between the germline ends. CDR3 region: CASSYQEGAGELFF. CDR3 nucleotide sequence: TGTGCCAGCAGTTACCAAGAAGGGGCCGGGGAGCTGTTTTTT.

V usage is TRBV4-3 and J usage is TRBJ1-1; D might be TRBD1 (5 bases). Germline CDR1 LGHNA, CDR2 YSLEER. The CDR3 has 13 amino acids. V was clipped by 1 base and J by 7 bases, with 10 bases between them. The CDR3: CASSQVGGVEAFF. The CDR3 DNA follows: TGCGCCAGCAGCCAAGTGGGGGGTGTTGAAGCTTTCTTT.

CDR3 DNA: TGTGCCACTAGCGGGCCTCCCTCCTACAATGAGCAGTTCTTC. Protein product: CATSGPPSYNEQFF. The chain has TRBV2 and TRBJ2-1; TRBD2 matches at 8 bases. This CDR3 contains 14 residues. CDR1 is SNHLY and CDR2 is FYNNEI in the germline V gene. V shed 10 bases, J shed 0 bases, and the junction held 5 bases outside the gene matches.

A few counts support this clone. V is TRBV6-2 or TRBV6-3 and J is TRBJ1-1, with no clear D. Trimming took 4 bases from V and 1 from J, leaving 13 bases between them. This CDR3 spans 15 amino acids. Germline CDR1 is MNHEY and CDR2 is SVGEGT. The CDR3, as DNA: TGTGCCAGCAGTTCACTGACATTGGGGAACACTGAAGCTTTCTTT. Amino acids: CASSSLTLGNTEAFF.

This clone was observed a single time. The CDR3 region has the DNA TGTGCCAGCAGCTTAGATCTGGGACAGCAAGAGACCCAGTACTTC. Its translation is CASSLDLGQQETQYF. The chain carries TRBV7-8 and TRBJ2-5, with 7 bases identical to TRBD1. The germline CDR1 and CDR2 sequences are SGHVS and FQNEAQ. V shed 1 base and J 2 bases; nucleotides not matched to a gene: 4. The CDR3 is 15 amino acids. Full variable domain (missing parts from reference TRBV7-8 and TRBJ2-5): GAGVSQSPRYKVAKRGQDVALRCDPISGHVSLFWYQQALGQGPEFLTYFQNEAQLDKSGLPSDRFFAERPEGSVSTLKIQRTQQEDSAVYLCASSLDLGQQETQYFGPGTRLLVL.

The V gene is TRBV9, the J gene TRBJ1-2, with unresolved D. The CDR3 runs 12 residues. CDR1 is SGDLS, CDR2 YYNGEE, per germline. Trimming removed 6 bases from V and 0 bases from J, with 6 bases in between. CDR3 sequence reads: CASTRANYGYTF. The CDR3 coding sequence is TGTGCCAGCACGAGGGCTAACTATGGCTACACCTTC.